Listed below are T cell receptor beta chains from one sample, sequenced in a study of vaccination and CD4 T cells after COVID-19. Via MiXCR, TCRdb re-called the PCR reads, giving one row per CDR3 protein. The data hold some 16,000 distinct CDR3 sequences, with roughly 77% observed a single time. Which antigens these TCRs recognize remains unknown. The source material was CD4+ T cells from blood, cultured in vitro. Source of these receptors: a human donor who had recovered from COVID-19. CDR3s include the opening cysteine and the closing phenylalanine or tryptophan. D genes are given only for firm matches. Some rows mark clone size as missing; the rest say once, few, many or name a class of expanded clone.

TRBV6-1	TRBJ1-5	TRBD1	-	CASRGGTGGSNQPQHF	TGTGCCAGCAGGGGGGGGACAGGGGGTTCCAATCAGCCCCAGCATTTT
TRBV28	TRBJ2-7	-	-	CASRVVGLGNHEQYF	TGTGCCAGCAGGGTAGTGGGACTCGGTAATCACGAGCAGTACTTC
TRBV2	TRBJ1-5	TRBD1	-	CASSWDRDVQNQPQHF	TGTGCCAGCAGTTGGGACAGGGATGTCCAGAATCAGCCCCAGCATTTT
TRBV20-1	TRBJ1-2	-	few	CSASFPGVNGYTF	TGCAGTGCTAGTTTTCCCGGAGTTAATGGCTACACCTTC
TRBV20-1	TRBJ1-1	-	-	CSARPRTGETEAFF	TGCAGTGCTAGACCGAGGACCGGGGAGACTGAAGCTTTCTTT
TRBV11-2	TRBJ1-2	-	few	CASSSGDGDYGYTF	TGTGCCAGCAGCTCAGGGGATGGGGACTATGGCTACACCTTC
TRBV29-1	TRBJ2-5	-	-	CSVDRNNQETQYF	TGCAGCGTTGATAGGAACAACCAAGAGACCCAGTACTTC
TRBV2	TRBJ2-7	TRBD2	-	CASSNSGRAANEQYF	TGTGCCAGCAGTAATAGCGGGAGGGCCGCGAACGAGCAGTACTTC
TRBV21-1	TRBJ2-7	-	-	CASARRAPYEQYF	TGTGCCAGCGCCCGCAGGGCTCCCTACGAGCAGTACTTC
TRBV10-2	TRBJ2-7	TRBD1	-	CASSGPGQGSYEQYF	TGCGCCAGCAGTGGGCCGGGACAGGGTTCATACGAGCAGTACTTC
TRBV5-4	TRBJ1-2	TRBD1	-	CASSLGQGQNYGYTF	TGTGCCAGCAGCTTGGGACAGGGACAAAACTATGGCTACACCTTC
TRBV4-3	TRBJ1-2	-	-	CASSQDRARGYTF	TGCGCCAGCAGCCAAGATAGGGCACGGGGCTACACCTTC
TRBV19	TRBJ2-3	-	-	CASSIPTDTQYF	TGTGCCAGTAGTATACCCACAGATACGCAGTATTTT
TRBV6-5	TRBJ1-5	-	-	CASSYSGVNSNQPQHF	TGTGCCAGCAGTTACTCCGGCGTTAATAGCAATCAGCCCCAGCATTTT
TRBV24-1	TRBJ2-3	-	-	CATSDLGGLGQTDTQYF	TGTGCCACCAGTGATTTAGGGGGGCTTGGACAGACAGATACGCAGTATTTT
TRBV6-2/TRBV6-3	TRBJ2-3	-	few	CASRGGTDTQYF	TGTGCCAGCAGGGGGGGCACAGATACGCAGTATTTT
TRBV30	TRBJ1-1	TRBD1	-	CASPASTGGSGTEAFF	TGTGCCAGTCCCGCTTCAACAGGGGGCTCTGGCACTGAAGCTTTCTTT
TRBV19	TRBJ1-5	-	once	CASRERGRSNQPQHF	TGTGCCAGTAGAGAAAGGGGACGGAGCAATCAGCCCCAGCATTTT
TRBV2	TRBJ2-4	TRBD1	-	CASSGQGSGKNIQYF	TGTGCCAGCAGTGGACAGGGAAGTGGCAAAAACATTCAGTACTTC
TRBV20-1	TRBJ1-2	TRBD1	-	CSAPSRQGASGYTF	TGCAGTGCTCCCTCTCGACAGGGGGCGAGTGGCTACACCTTC
TRBV20-1	TRBJ1-6	-	few	CSARGPGGSSPLHF	TGCAGTGCTAGAGGGCCCGGAGGATCCTCACCCCTCCACTTT
TRBV18	TRBJ2-3	-	-	CASSPTRGTDTQYF	TGTGCCAGCTCACCGACGAGGGGCACAGATACGCAGTATTTT
TRBV20-1	TRBJ1-1	TRBD1	-	CSAPRTGGYNTEAFF	TGCAGTGCTCCTCGGACAGGGGGATATAACACTGAAGCTTTCTTT
TRBV21-1	TRBJ1-5	-	few	CASSQRVTIHSNQPQHF	TGTGCCAGCAGCCAAAGGGTCACTATTCATAGCAATCAGCCCCAGCATTTT
TRBV27	TRBJ2-7	TRBD1	-	CASSLSRGPYEQYF	TGTGCCAGCAGTTTATCGAGGGGGCCATACGAGCAGTACTTC
TRBV6-2/TRBV6-3	TRBJ1-2	-	-	CASRRQNYGYTF	TGTGCCAGCAGACGGCAGAACTATGGCTACACCTTC
TRBV20-1	TRBJ1-1	-	few	CSARVPGGSTEAFF	TGCAGTGCTAGGGTCCCGGGTGGGAGCACTGAAGCTTTCTTT
TRBV20-1	TRBJ1-6	TRBD1	-	CSAIQGSSYNSPLHF	TGCAGTGCTATACAGGGGAGCTCCTATAATTCACCCCTCCACTTT
TRBV11-2	TRBJ2-4	-	-	CASSLENRANIQYF	TGTGCCAGCAGCTTAGAGAACCGGGCAAACATTCAGTACTTC
TRBV19	TRBJ2-2	TRBD1	-	CASRDRRGTGELFF	TGTGCCAGCAGGGACAGGAGGGGCACCGGGGAGCTGTTTTTT
TRBV7-9	TRBJ2-2	-	-	CASSFDHREDRELFF	TGTGCCAGCAGCTTCGATCACAGAGAGGACAGGGAGCTGTTTTTT
TRBV6-2/TRBV6-3	TRBJ1-5	TRBD1	-	CASRGTGGHQPQHF	TGTGCCAGCAGAGGGACAGGGGGCCATCAGCCCCAGCATTTT